The 17 T cell receptor beta chains below were found in one sample sequenced in a study of blood T cell repertoires in COVID-19. The assay was immunoSEQ multiplex PCR, and TCRdb's table has in-frame clones only and misses some. The sample has about 210,000 clones, around four fifths seen once. The sequenced material came from peripheral blood. The source is a woman aged 70-85 years with COVID-19, enrolled during active disease.

This chain links TRBV15 with TRBJ2-5; D is uncertain. CDR1 and CDR2 (germline): LNHNV, YYDKDF (reference sequence). The V and J ends lost 2 bases and 7 bases respectively, with 17 bases between them. CDR3 size: 15 residues. As DNA, the CDR3 is TGTGCCACCAGCAGACTTTCCGAGAGCTTCGGGACCCAGTACTTC. It encodes CATSRLSESFGTQYF.

The rearrangement links TRBV28 to TRBJ2-7, with 11 positions matching TRBD2. V was pared by 6 bases and J by 6 bases, with 4 bases of the junction left unmatched. This CDR3 is built from 13 residues. Germline V gene lookup returns CDR1 MDHEN and CDR2 SYDVKM. The CDR3 DNA is TGTGCCAGCAGATCCGGGACTAGCGGCGAGCAGTACTTC. Protein sequence: CASRSGTSGEQYF. Full variable domain (outside the CDR3, taken from reference TRBV28 and TRBJ2-7): DVKVTQSSRYLVKRTGEKVFLECVQDMDHENMFWYRQDPGLGLRLIYFSYDVKMKEKGDIPEGYSVSREKKERFSLILESASTNQTSMYLCASRSGTSGEQYFGPGTRLTVT.

The chain carries TRBV24-1 and TRBJ2-6; 7 bases align to TRBD1. The ends lost 9 bases at V and 5 bases at J; junction bases unmatched: 12. The CDR3 has 16 amino acids. Germline V gives CDR1 KGHDR, CDR2 SFDVKD. The CDR3 region is CATGTASTRRANVLTF. CDR3 coding DNA: TGTGCCACCGGGACAGCATCTACCCGGCGGGCCAACGTCCTGACTTTC.

This chain connects TRBV7-8 to TRBJ1-5, with D possibly being TRBD1 (6 bases). Germline-derived CDR1 and CDR2 are SGHVS and FQNEAQ. This CDR3 comprises 15 residues. Trimming shortened V by 6 bases and J by 3 bases, and 15 bases separated the two germline ends. CDR3 DNA sequence: TGTGCCAGCAGTTACCTTCAGGGGAACAATCAGCCCCAGCATTTT. Protein sequence: CASSYLQGNNQPQHF.

The chain joins TRBV6-5 to TRBJ1-5, with 9 bases matching TRBD1. Germline V gene sequence: CDR1 MNHEY, CDR2 SVGAGI. The V segment lost 11 bases and the J segment 3 bases; nucleotides outside the gene matches: 8. The CDR3 is 14 residues long. The CDR3 bases are TGTGCCGTCGGGGGACAGGGAGACAATCAGCCCCAGCATTTT. Encoded protein: CAVGGQGDNQPQHF.

V and J are TRBV5-5 and TRBJ2-3; TRBD2 matches at 9 bases. The germline V gene has CDR1 SGHKS and CDR2 YYEKEE (reference sequence). V shed 2 bases and J 4 bases; nucleotides not matched to a gene: 5. This CDR3 contains 15 residues. CDR3 sequence: CASSLLAGEADTQYF. The CDR3 DNA follows: TGTGCCAGCAGCTTATTAGCGGGAGAGGCAGATACGCAGTATTTT.

The DNA of the CDR3 is TGTGCCAGCAGCTCCCCAGAGGAGCGCAGCACAGATACGCAGTATTTT. It yields the protein CASSSPEERSTDTQYF. The chain uses TRBV9 and TRBJ2-3, with D unclear. Trimming removed 4 bases at V and 0 bases at J, with 15 bases between. Per germline, CDR1 SGDLS and CDR2 YYNGEE. This CDR3 has 16 amino acids.

The chain links TRBV7-2 to TRBJ2-5; tentative D call: TRBD2 (5 bases). CDR1 and CDR2 (germline): SGHTA, FQGNSA. V was shortened by 0 bases and J by 5 bases, with 13 bases between the two germline ends. The CDR3 spans 15 residues. CDR3 residues: CASSLALTREETQYF. The CDR3 nucleotides read TGTGCCAGCAGCTTAGCGCTAACTAGGGAGGAGACCCAGTACTTC.

The rearrangement uses TRBV2 and TRBJ2-7; D is possibly TRBD1 (5 bases). Germline V gives CDR1 SNHLY, CDR2 FYNNEI. This CDR3 spans 15 amino acids. Trimming shortened V by 2 bases and J by 3 bases, and 14 bases separated the two germline ends. CDR3 in amino acids: CASSEILFGHYEQYF. The CDR3 bases are TGTGCCAGCAGTGAAATTTTATTTGGACACTACGAGCAGTACTTC.

The rearrangement uses TRBV19 and TRBJ2-5, with D unclear. This CDR3 contains 16 residues. Trimming removed 1 base from V and 0 bases from J, with 12 bases in between. Germline values: CDR1 LNHDA, CDR2 SQIVND (reference sequence). In DNA form, the CDR3 reads TGTGCCAGTAGTATAGGTTGGCTCCAGAACCAAGAGACCCAGTACTTC. Translating it yields CASSIGWLQNQETQYF.

The J gene is TRBJ1-2, the V gene TRBV7-9; a possible D gene is TRBD1 (6 bases). Germline CDR1 SEHNR, CDR2 FQNEAQ (reference sequence). Trimming removed 1 base from V and 6 bases from J, with 12 bases in between. The CDR3 length is 14 residues. The CDR3 DNA reads as TGTGCCAGCAGCTTAGGGGTAACAGGGAATGGCTACACCTTC. Translation: CASSLGVTGNGYTF.

The DNA for the CDR3 is TGTGCCAGCAGCTTGCGTACAATTACAGAAGATCAGCCCCAGCATTTT. Its protein product is CASSLRTITEDQPQHF. V is TRBV5-6 and J is TRBJ1-5; D is ambiguous. Germline V gene data show CDR1 as SGHDT and CDR2 as YYEEEE. With 1 base removed from V and 5 bases from J, the gap between germline ends came to 16 bases. This CDR3 is built from 16 residues.

The chain couples TRBV3-1 (or the pseudogene TRBV3-2) to TRBJ2-7; D is unresolved. The ends were cut back, 0 bases at V and 2 bases at J, with 11 bases in the middle. The CDR3 consists of 15 residues. CDR1 and CDR2 from the germline V gene are LGHDT and YNNKEL (reference sequence). CDR3 residues: CASSQDFWPTYEQYF. Here the CDR3 DNA reads TGTGCCAGCAGCCAAGATTTCTGGCCGACCTACGAGCAGTACTTC.

The chain combines TRBV27 with TRBJ1-5; D is possibly TRBD1 (5 bases). Trimming pared 0 bases from V and 10 bases from J, leaving 16 bases between. Germline loops: CDR1 MNHEY, CDR2 SMNVEV (reference sequence). CDR3 length: 15 residues. CDR3 sequence: CASSLSGGVFHPQHF. CDR3 bases: TGTGCCAGCAGTTTATCCGGGGGGGTCTTTCATCCCCAGCATTTT.

The chain links TRBV7-9 to TRBJ1-4; possible D gene TRBD1, 6 bases. This CDR3 region has 15 residues. Germline CDR1 and CDR2: SEHNR and FQNEAQ (reference sequence). V was pared by 2 bases and J by 3 bases, with 10 bases between. The CDR3 is CASSLRGIANEKLFF. The DNA for the CDR3 is TGTGCCAGCAGCTTAAGGGGGATAGCTAATGAAAAACTGTTTTTT.

The chain is built from TRBV6-4 and TRBJ2-7; no firm D call. CDR1 MRHNA and CDR2 SNTAGT come from the germline V gene. CDR3 size: 14 residues. The ends were cut back, 1 base at V and 0 bases at J, with 7 bases in the middle. The CDR3 protein is CASSDWPNSYEQYF. The CDR3 region has the DNA TGTGCCAGCAGTGACTGGCCGAACTCCTACGAGCAGTACTTC.

The chain combines TRBV11-2 with TRBJ1-3; 11 bases agree with TRBD1. The V gene's germline CDR1 is SGHAT and CDR2 FQNNGV. The J segment lost 3 bases and the V segment lost 6 bases, leaving 13 bases of the junction unmatched. The CDR3 extends over 18 amino acids. The chain's CDR3 is CASSTLDRGRVDGNTIYF. The CDR3 DNA sequence: TGTGCCAGCAGTACCCTGGACAGGGGGCGTGTTGATGGAAACACCATATATTTT.